This T cell receptor (beta chain) stems from a study of identical twins. No donor was unhealthy or non-Caucasian. A universal primer site came from template switching; cDNA carried unique molecular identifiers. Via MiXCR, TCRdb re-called the 5' RACE reads, giving one row per CDR3 protein. The top ten clones hold 6% to 9% of a sample with hundreds of thousands of distinct CDR3 sequences, about 12% of them seen once. Germline V gene sequence: CDR1 SGHVS, CDR2 FQNEAQ. V lost 8 bases and J 6 bases, leaving 19 bases between the germline ends. The CDR3 covers 14 residues. This clonotype has a handful of counts. This same sample was also part of a study on yellow fever vaccine responses in identical twins.

The gene calls are TRBV7-8 and TRBJ1-2; D gene ambiguous. Material: CD8+ T cells sorted from blood. This sequence originates from a woman in her late teens or twenties in good health. The CDR3 spells CASGPRASINGYTF. DNA of the CDR3: TGTGCCAGCGGGCCGAGGGCCTCTATCAATGGCTACACCTTC.